These 25 T cell receptor beta chains share one sample of origin, sequenced in a study of CD8 T cells in Susac syndrome. RNA amounts of about 0.5 to 1 ug underwent reverse transcription with random hexamers. TCRdb recomputed calls from the immunoSEQ multiplex PCR reads with MiXCR, one row per CDR3 protein. This sample has 180,000 or so distinct CDR3 sequences, with approximately 96% found just once. Sequencing was performed on CD4+ T cells from PBMCs. These TCRs come from a human donor in good health.

The chain joins TRBV20-1 to TRBJ2-5; 11 bases align to TRBD2. Germline-derived CDR1 and CDR2 are DFQATT and SNEGSKA (reference sequence). V shed 1 base and J 4 bases; nucleotides not matched to a gene: 8. This CDR3 spans 16 amino acids. CDR3 in DNA: TGCAGTGCTAGAGTCCCTAGCGGGGGGCTGCGAGAGACCCAGTACTTC. It encodes CSARVPSGGLRETQYF.

The rearrangement uses TRBV9 and TRBJ2-3, with TRBD2 matching over 8 bases. The length of the CDR3 is 17 residues. After removal of 3 bases from V and 3 bases from J, the junction contained 12 bases not matched to a gene. The germline V gene has CDR1 SGDLS and CDR2 YYNGEE. CDR3 in DNA: TGTGCCAGCAGCGCGAGATTAGGACTAGCAGATACAGATACGCAGTATTTT. As protein: CASSARLGLADTDTQYF.

The chain is built from TRBV3-1 and TRBJ2-6; no clear D. There are 19 residues in the CDR3. From germline, CDR1 is LGHDT and CDR2 YNNKEL (reference sequence). V dropped 1 base and J dropped 1 base, with 17 bases sitting between them. The CDR3 bases are TGTGCCAGCAGCCAAGTTGCCGGGTCCGCTGCTTCTGGGGCCAACGTCCTGACTTTC. This gives the protein CASSQVAGSAASGANVLTF. Based on the CDR3 plus reference TRBV3-1 and TRBJ2-6, the full variable domain is DTAVSQTPKYLVTQMGNDKSIKCEQNLGHDTMYWYKQDSKKFLKIMFSYNNKELIINETVPNRFSPKSPDKAHLNLHINSLELGDSAVYFCASSQVAGSAASGANVLTFGAGSRLTVL.

This clonotype has just one count. The chain combines TRBV7-3 with TRBJ2-5; D is unclear. This CDR3 is 14 amino acids long. In germline, CDR1 is SGHTA, CDR2 FQGTGA. The V end was cut by 4 bases, the J end by 1 base, with 10 bases between. CDR3 bases: TGTGCCAGCAGCTCCGCAGGTCTCCAAGAGACCCAGTACTTC. Protein sequence: CASSSAGLQETQYF.

The V call is TRBV20-1, the J call TRBJ2-5, with D possibly TRBD2 on 6 matching bases. The V end lost 0 bases, the J end lost 2 bases, and 13 bases lay between the germline ends. Germline V CDR1 and CDR2: DFQATT, SNEGSKA (reference sequence). CDR3 size: 15 residues. The CDR3 coding sequence is TGCAGTGCTAGAGATTTGGCCGGGGGTCAAGAGACCCAGTACTTC. Protein sequence: CSARDLAGGQETQYF.

The chain has TRBV20-1 and TRBJ1-6; tentative D call: TRBD1 (6 bases). CDR1 is DFQATT and CDR2 is SNEGSKA in the germline V gene (reference sequence). V shed 1 base and J shed 6 bases, with 7 bases lying between them. There are 13 residues in the CDR3. CDR3 DNA: TGCAGTGCTAGAGGGGACACTAATTCACCCCTCCACTTT. Its protein is CSARGDTNSPLHF.

This clonotype was picked up one time. The chain is built from TRBV5-1 and TRBJ2-1, with D perhaps matching TRBD1 or TRBD2 (6 bases each). V lost 3 bases and J lost 4, with 14 bases in between. The CDR3 consists of 15 residues. The germline V gene has CDR1 SGHRS and CDR2 YFSETQ. In nucleotides, the CDR3 is TGCGCCAGCAGCTCCTATCGGGGGCCGTACAATGAGCAGTTCTTC. Translation: CASSSYRGPYNEQFF.

The V gene is TRBV7-9, the J gene TRBJ2-1, with 10 positions matching TRBD1. V dropped 4 bases and J dropped 5; count of bases not matched to a gene: 5. Germline loops: CDR1 SEHNR, CDR2 FQNEAQ (reference sequence). The CDR3 is 15 residues long. The CDR3 loop is CASSSRQGADNEQFF. In DNA, the CDR3 is TGTGCCAGCAGCTCCAGACAGGGGGCCGACAATGAGCAGTTCTTC.

This clonotype is a singleton in its sample. The chain uses TRBV27 and TRBJ1-4; unclear D gene. The germline V gene has CDR1 MNHEY and CDR2 SMNVEV (reference sequence). V shed 5 bases and J shed 0 bases, with 10 bases lying between them. This CDR3 is built from 15 residues. The CDR3 spells CASSPRLATNEKLFF. For the CDR3, the DNA is TGTGCCAGCAGTCCAAGACTTGCAACTAATGAAAAACTGTTTTTT. Full variable domain (missing parts from reference TRBV27 and TRBJ1-4): EAQVTQNPRYLITVTGKKLTVTCSQNMNHEYMSWYRQDPGLGLRQIYYSMNVEVTDKGDVPEGYKVSRKEKRNFPLILESPSPNQTSLYFCASSPRLATNEKLFFGSGTQLSVL.

The rearrangement joins TRBV5-4 to TRBJ2-3; D not certain. Per the germline V gene, CDR1 is SGHNT and CDR2 is YYREEE (reference sequence). The CDR3 loop spans 12 amino acids. The V and J ends lost 4 bases and 4 bases respectively, with 7 bases between them. This CDR3 is CASSVVADTQYF. The CDR3 DNA reads as TGTGCCAGCAGCGTGGTGGCAGATACGCAGTATTTT.

This clonotype was observed once. This chain uses TRBV19 with TRBJ2-1, with D tentatively TRBD2 (6 bases). CDR1 and CDR2 from the germline V gene are LNHDA and SQIVND (reference sequence). The CDR3 length is 15 residues. V was pared by 7 bases and J by 8 bases, with 21 bases between. DNA for the CDR3: TGTGCCAGTACCGGAGGGCGAGTCGGTGGCGATGAGCAGTTCTTC. This codes for CASTGGRVGGDEQFF.

The rearrangement joins TRBV28 to TRBJ1-6; 7 nucleotides agree with TRBD1. Germline V gene lookup returns CDR1 MDHEN and CDR2 SYDVKM. The CDR3 runs 13 residues. With V trimmed by 3 bases and J by 9 bases, 2 bases remained unmatched. The DNA for the CDR3 is TGTGCCAGCAGTTTCCCAGGGGGTTCACCCCTCCACTTT. It yields the protein CASSFPGGSPLHF.

The chain combines TRBV19 with TRBJ2-5; D gene unclear. CDR1 is LNHDA, CDR2 SQIVND, per germline (reference sequence). This CDR3 region has 13 residues. V shed 0 bases and J shed 4 bases, with 6 bases lying between them. CDR3 sequence (DNA): TGTGCCAGTAGTATAGAAGCGAGAGAGACCCAGTACTTC. Translation: CASSIEARETQYF.

V and J are TRBV20-1 and TRBJ2-1; 7 bases are shared with TRBD1. Germline-derived CDR1 and CDR2 are DFQATT and SNEGSKA (reference sequence). The V segment lost 4 bases and the J segment 2 bases; nucleotides outside the gene matches: 5. The CDR3 contains 14 residues. CDR3 DNA sequence: TGCAGTGCTACGCAGGGGGAGCCCTACAATGAGCAGTTCTTC. It is translated as CSATQGEPYNEQFF.

This clonotype appeared once. The junction differs from germline at one of its ends, possibly a read error. The chain combines TRBV7-7 with TRBJ2-2, with D unclear. The length of the CDR3 is 15 residues. Germline assignment: CDR1 SSHAT and CDR2 FNYEAQ (reference sequence). The CDR3 protein is CASSPSGYGAGELFF. CDR3 DNA sequence: TGTGCTAGCAGCCCCTCCGGGTATGGCGCCGGGGAGCTGTTTTTT.

The chain couples TRBV29-1 to TRBJ1-6; TRBD1 might be the D (6 bases). Trimming shortened V by 3 bases and J by 7 bases, and 22 bases separated the two germline ends. The CDR3 sequence is 17 residues long. CDR1 is SQVTM, CDR2 ANQGSEA, per germline. The CDR3, as DNA: TGCAGCGTTGATTGCTCGACCTGGGGGGGGCCGAATTCACCCCTCCACTTT. The encoded protein is CSVDCSTWGGPNSPLHF.

CDR3 nucleotide sequence: TGTGCCTGGTCGACGGGGGACAGCAATCAGCCCCAGCATTTT. This translates into CAWSTGDSNQPQHF. V is TRBV30 and J is TRBJ1-5; the D gene is possibly TRBD1 (5 bases). CDR3 length: 14 amino acids. V was trimmed by 5 bases and J by 1 base, leaving 12 bases between them. Germline V CDR1 and CDR2: GTSNPN, SVGIG (reference sequence).

In DNA form, the CDR3 reads TGTGCCAGCAGCCAGCAAGAGACCCAGTACTTC. As protein: CASSQQETQYF. This chain links TRBV3-1 with TRBJ2-5; D ambiguous. The germline gives CDR1 LGHDT, CDR2 YNNKEL (reference sequence). V shed 3 bases and J shed 2 bases, with 1 base lying between them. This CDR3 is built from 11 residues.

CDR3 sequence: CSARDPGGPNEQFF. The CDR3 nucleotides read TGCAGTGCTAGAGATCCGGGGGGGCCCAATGAGCAGTTCTTC. This chain links TRBV20-1 with TRBJ2-1, with 8 bases aligning to TRBD2. The CDR3 contains 14 residues. V was pared by 0 bases and J by 6 bases, with 4 bases of the junction left unmatched. Germline V gives CDR1 DFQATT, CDR2 SNEGSKA (reference sequence).

The chain is built from TRBV7-9 and TRBJ1-2, with TRBD1 as a possible D gene (5 bases). Trimming took off 1 base at V and 1 base at J, with 22 bases between the two ends. The CDR3 has 19 residues. Germline V CDR1 and CDR2: SEHNR, FQNEAQ (reference sequence). The CDR3 here is CASSLGGKGSLNHNYGYTF. The CDR3 DNA reads as TGTGCCAGCAGCTTAGGCGGCAAGGGGTCTCTAAATCATAACTATGGCTACACCTTC. The whole variable domain, remainder taken from reference TRBV7-9 and TRBJ1-2, is DTGVSQNPRHKITKRGQNVTFRCDPISEHNRLYWYRQTLGQGPEFLTYFQNEAQLEKSRLLSDRFSAERPKGSFSTLEIQRTEQGDSAMYLCASSLGGKGSLNHNYGYTFGSGTRLTVV.

V usage is TRBV19 and J usage is TRBJ2-1; a weak D match, TRBD2 (5 bases). Between the trimmed V and J ends, which lost 0 bases and 10 bases, there was a span of 7 bases. The CDR3 contains 12 residues. CDR1 is LNHDA, CDR2 SQIVND, per germline (reference sequence). The CDR3, as DNA: TGTGCCAGTAGTATAGAGGGGAGCGAGCAGTTCTTC. Translating gives CASSIEGSEQFF. The variable domain in full, completed from reference TRBV19 and TRBJ2-1, reads DGGITQSPKYLFRKEGQNVTLSCEQNLNHDAMYWYRQDPGQGLRLIYYSQIVNDFQKGDIAEGYSVSREKKESFPLTVTSAQKNPTAFYLCASSIEGSEQFFGPGTRLTVL.

J is TRBJ2-1 and V is TRBV5-1; D is possibly TRBD2 (7 bases). Germline CDR1 and CDR2: SGHRS and YFSETQ. V lost 4 bases to trimming and J lost 1 base, with 12 bases between them. CDR3 length: 15 amino acids. DNA of the CDR3: TGCGCCAGCAGCAGCGGGACACTATCCTACAATGAGCAGTTCTTC. Encoded protein: CASSSGTLSYNEQFF.

J is TRBJ1-1 and V is TRBV30; 8 bases agree with TRBD1. This CDR3 is 12 amino acids long. J gave up 0 bases and V 8 bases, and 2 bases lay outside the gene matches. CDR1 GTSNPN and CDR2 SVGIG come from the germline V gene (reference sequence). CDR3 sequence: CARDRMNTEAFF. The CDR3 nucleotides read TGTGCCCGGGACAGGATGAACACTGAAGCTTTCTTT. Looking up the rest from reference TRBV30 and TRBJ1-1 gives the full variable domain: SQTIHQWPATLVQPVGSPLSLECTVEGTSNPNLYWYRQAAGRGLQLLFYSVGIGQISSEVPQNLSASRPQDRQFILSSKKLLLSDSGFYLCARDRMNTEAFFGQGTRLTVV.

The rearrangement joins TRBV5-6 to TRBJ1-6; 9 nucleotides agree with TRBD1. The CDR3 consists of 15 residues. Germline V gene sequence: CDR1 SGHDT, CDR2 YYEEEE. The junction had 3 bases not matched to a gene; V was cut back by 0 bases and J by 8 bases. The CDR3 sequence: CASSLAGTGYSPLHF. The CDR3 nucleotides are TGTGCCAGCAGCTTGGCCGGGACAGGGTATTCACCCCTCCACTTT.

The gene calls are TRBV6-2 or TRBV6-3 and TRBJ2-4, with 11 bases fitting TRBD1. Trimming took 6 bases from V and 1 from J; bases not matched to a gene: 11. Germline V gives CDR1 MNHEY, CDR2 SVGEGT. The CDR3 runs to 18 residues. The CDR3 coding sequence is TGTGCCAGCAGCTCGATTAGGGACAGGGGGAACGCCAAAAACATTCAGTACTTC. Translated: CASSSIRDRGNAKNIQYF.